This T cell receptor (beta chain) was captured by sequencing in a study of cytotoxic CD8 clonotypes in ibrutinib-treated CLL (dated by TCRdb to the early 2020s). About the full investigation: In this cohort, some 14 patients were treatment-naive and approximately 10 were relapsed/refractory, while around 18 had unmutated IGHV. Samples at response were collected after a median of about 13 months of treatment, with a range of about 6 to 36 months. On average, each sample had approximately 250,000 productive templates and approximately 85,000 productive rearrangements. Every remission and progressive disease sample was obtained while ibrutinib was still being received by the patients. Of the 70 to 90 people in the trial, roughly 27 had longitudinal samples available. Responses were partial in about 25 patients and complete in 2; after median approximately 69 months follow-up, about 14 stayed in remission and some twelve progressed. Cryopreserved peripheral blood mononuclear cells were collected before treatment, at response, and at either disease progression or sustained remission.

For TCR beta library preparation, approximately 2 micrograms of genomic DNA was extracted from cryopreserved PBMCs. High-throughput TCR beta sequencing was performed on longitudinal blood samples from CLL patients receiving ibrutinib monotherapy. The patients took part in an open-label, single-center phase 2 trial of ibrutinib monotherapy. A word on this clone: There is no known antigen for this receptor. Base qualities are not at hand, and no much larger clone is one base apart.

V is trimmed back by 1 base and J by 9 bases, and the junction contains 7 bases that no gene match accounts for. The CDR3 covers 16 residues, taking in both the cysteine and the phenylalanine. Only the CDR3 DNA is retained, 48 bases long and in frame from the first base. CDR1 and CDR2 are read off the germline V gene (reference sequence) as GTSNPN and SVGIG. Each clonotype received, on average, about 10x coverage in deep resolution sequencing performed on a MiSeq, where the target depth lay between 1 in 1 million and 1 in 200,000 T cells. The immunoSEQ hsTCRB Kit was used to generate the TCR beta libraries. The study's own analysis went as follows. ImmunoSEQ Data Assistant and ImmunoSEQ Analyzer were used for data analysis, and V, D and J genes were assigned according to IMGT definitions. Clonality, which ranges from 0 to 1, was calculated as one minus the normalized Shannon entropy of productive rearrangement frequencies. Only overrepresented clonotypes making up at least 0.05% of each patient's repertoire were included in the public clonotype analysis. Repertoires from 10 to 15 age-matched healthy donors in immuneACCESS were used as clonality controls. The source is immuneACCESS, and TCRdb retained only in-frame sequences with V and J called. Part of the clones is not carried over; for the studies checked, unresolved V genes explain less than half of this, and the remainder is unexplained. V and J calls and clone size are copied from that table; D and trimming were computed from the DNA. This sample has over 140,000 clones in its table, and more than 70% of those were observed once. Approximately 7.6% of the sample comes from the top ten.

Study-wide conclusions, independent of this receptor: Sampling times were not matched between sustained-remission and progressing patients, and lymph node repertoires were not studied. Public clonotypes were found to be uncommon and were observed to contract or remain stable during treatment; the increase in clonality was shown to reflect expansion of private clonotypes at ibrutinib response. Baseline clonality exceeded that of age-matched healthy donors and correlated strongly with circulating CD8+ T-cell counts. Clonality increased at ibrutinib response, stayed stable in sustained remission, and fell back toward baseline at progression.

This specimen was PBMCs, taken after 36 months of ibrutinib treatment. The sequence joins TRBV30 to TRBJ1-6; TRBD1 fits 12 bases in the junction. The TCR sequence derives from a human donor with chronic lymphocytic leukemia. DNA sequence: TGTGCCTGGAGTGAGGGACAGGGGGCTTTTATTTCACCCCTCCACTTT. The translation is CAWSEGQGAFISPLHF.